This T cell receptor beta chain was profiled in a study of metastatic and nonmetastatic thyroid tumors. Study-level information: Blood and tumor or nodule tissue repertoires from malignant and benign thyroid patients were compared.

CDR3 length: 14 residues. V trimming: 5 bases; J trimming: 8 bases; junction bases outside the gene matches: 6. The germline CDR1 and CDR2 sequences are ENHRY and SYGVKD. MiXCR re-clonotyped the PCR reads for TCRdb. The table lists tens of thousands of clones, approximately 20% of them singletons. All patients were untreated before thyroid surgery. This clone came up many times. Sequenced: blood. This sequence joins TRBV10-3 and TRBJ1-6; 7 bases align to TRBD1. The sequence derives from a female donor with papillary thyroid cancer or a benign thyroid nodule (not recorded which). Some clones in this sample may be carry-over from other donors' samples. CDR3 DNA: TGTGCCATCAGTTTCCGCCAGGGGGATTCACCCCTCCACTTT. This encodes CAISFRQGDSPLHF.